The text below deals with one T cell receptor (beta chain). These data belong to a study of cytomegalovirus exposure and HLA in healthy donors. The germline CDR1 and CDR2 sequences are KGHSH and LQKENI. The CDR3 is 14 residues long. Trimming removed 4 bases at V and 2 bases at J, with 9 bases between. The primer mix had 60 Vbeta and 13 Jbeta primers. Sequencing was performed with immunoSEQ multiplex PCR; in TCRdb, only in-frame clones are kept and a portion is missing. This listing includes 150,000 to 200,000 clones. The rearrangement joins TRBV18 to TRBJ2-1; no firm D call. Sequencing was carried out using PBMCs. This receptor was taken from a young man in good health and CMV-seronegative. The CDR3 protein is CASSRAGTYNEQFF. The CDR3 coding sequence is TGTGCCAGCTCACGGGCAGGTACCTACAATGAGCAGTTCTTC.